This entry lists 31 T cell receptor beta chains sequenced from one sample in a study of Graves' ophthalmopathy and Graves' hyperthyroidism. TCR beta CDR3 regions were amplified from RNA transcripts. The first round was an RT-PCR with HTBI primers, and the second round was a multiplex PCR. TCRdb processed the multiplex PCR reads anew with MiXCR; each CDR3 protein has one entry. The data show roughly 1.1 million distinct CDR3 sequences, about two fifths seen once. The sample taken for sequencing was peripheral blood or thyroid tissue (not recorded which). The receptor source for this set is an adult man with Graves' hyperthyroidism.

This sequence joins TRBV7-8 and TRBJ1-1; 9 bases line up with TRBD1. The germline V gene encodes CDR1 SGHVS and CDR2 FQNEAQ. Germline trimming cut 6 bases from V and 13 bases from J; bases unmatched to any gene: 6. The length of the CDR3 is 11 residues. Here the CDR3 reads CASRSGTGFFF. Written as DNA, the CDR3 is TGTGCCAGCAGGTCTGGGACAGGGTTTTTCTTT.

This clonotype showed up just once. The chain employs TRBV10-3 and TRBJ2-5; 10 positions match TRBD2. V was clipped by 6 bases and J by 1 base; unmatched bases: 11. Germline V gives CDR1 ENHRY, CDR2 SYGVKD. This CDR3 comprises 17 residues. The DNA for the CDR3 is TGTGCCATCAGAGACACTAGCGGGGAGCGTCCCCAAGAGACCCAGTACTTC. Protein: CAIRDTSGERPQETQYF.

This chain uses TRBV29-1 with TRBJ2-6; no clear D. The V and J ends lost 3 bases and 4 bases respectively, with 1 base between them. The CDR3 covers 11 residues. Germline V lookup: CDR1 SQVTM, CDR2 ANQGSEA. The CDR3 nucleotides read TGCAGCGTTGACGGGGCCAACGTCCTGACTTTC. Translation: CSVDGANVLTF.

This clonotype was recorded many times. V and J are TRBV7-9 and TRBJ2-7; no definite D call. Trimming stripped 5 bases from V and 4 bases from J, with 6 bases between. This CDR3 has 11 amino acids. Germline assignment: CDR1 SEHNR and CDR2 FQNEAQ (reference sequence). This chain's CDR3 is CASSGPYEQYF. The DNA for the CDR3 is TGTGCCAGCAGCGGACCTTACGAGCAGTACTTC.

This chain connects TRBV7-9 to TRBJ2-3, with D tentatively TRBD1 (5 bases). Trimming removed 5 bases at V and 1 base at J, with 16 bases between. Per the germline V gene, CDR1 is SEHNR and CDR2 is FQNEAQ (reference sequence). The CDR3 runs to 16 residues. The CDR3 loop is CASSTRQKTGTDTQYF. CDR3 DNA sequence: TGTGCCAGCAGCACCCGCCAGAAGACAGGCACAGATACGCAGTATTTT.

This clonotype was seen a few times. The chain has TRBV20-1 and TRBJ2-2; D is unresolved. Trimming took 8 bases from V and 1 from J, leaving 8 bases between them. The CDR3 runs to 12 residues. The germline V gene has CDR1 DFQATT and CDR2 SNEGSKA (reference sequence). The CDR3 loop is CSSAENTGELFF. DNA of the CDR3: TGCAGTTCCGCGGAGAACACCGGGGAGCTGTTTTTT.

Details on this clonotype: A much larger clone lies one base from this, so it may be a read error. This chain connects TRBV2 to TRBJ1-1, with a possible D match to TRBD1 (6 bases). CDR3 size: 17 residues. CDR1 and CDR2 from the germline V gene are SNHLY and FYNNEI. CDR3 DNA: TGCGCCAGCAGCCAAACCACAGGGACTCTAGGTCGTACTGAAGCTTTCTTT. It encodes CASSQTTGTLGRTEAFF.

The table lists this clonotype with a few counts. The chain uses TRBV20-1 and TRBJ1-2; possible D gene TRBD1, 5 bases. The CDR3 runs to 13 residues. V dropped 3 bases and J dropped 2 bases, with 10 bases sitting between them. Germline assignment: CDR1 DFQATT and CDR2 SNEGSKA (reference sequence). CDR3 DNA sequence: TGCAGTGCTAGGGGGACCAGAAACTATGGCTACACCTTC. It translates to CSARGTRNYGYTF.

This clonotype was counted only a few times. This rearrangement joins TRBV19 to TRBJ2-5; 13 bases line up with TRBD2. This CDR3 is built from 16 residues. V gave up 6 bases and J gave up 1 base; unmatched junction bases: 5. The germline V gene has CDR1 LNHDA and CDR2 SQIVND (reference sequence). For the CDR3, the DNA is TGTGCCAGTAGACAAGGACTAGCGGGAGTCCAAGAGACCCAGTACTTC. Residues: CASRQGLAGVQETQYF.

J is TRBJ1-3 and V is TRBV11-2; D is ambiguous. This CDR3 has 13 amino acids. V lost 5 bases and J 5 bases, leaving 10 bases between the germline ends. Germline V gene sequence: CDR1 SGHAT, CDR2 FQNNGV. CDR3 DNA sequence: TGTGCCAGCAGCCAAGTACGGAGAAACACCATATATTTT. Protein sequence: CASSQVRRNTIYF. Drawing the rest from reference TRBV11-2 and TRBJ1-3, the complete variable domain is EAGVAQSPRYKIIEKRQSVAFWCNPISGHATLYWYQQILGQGPKLLIQFQNNGVVDDSQLPKDRFSAERLKGVDSTLKIQPAKLEDSAVYLCASSQVRRNTIYFGEGSWLTVV.

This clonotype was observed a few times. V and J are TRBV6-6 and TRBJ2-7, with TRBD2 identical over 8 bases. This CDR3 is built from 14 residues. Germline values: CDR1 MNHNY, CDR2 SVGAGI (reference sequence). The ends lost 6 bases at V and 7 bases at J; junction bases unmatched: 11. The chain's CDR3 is CASREAGDVREQYF. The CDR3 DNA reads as TGTGCCAGCAGGGAAGCGGGAGATGTGAGGGAGCAGTACTTC.

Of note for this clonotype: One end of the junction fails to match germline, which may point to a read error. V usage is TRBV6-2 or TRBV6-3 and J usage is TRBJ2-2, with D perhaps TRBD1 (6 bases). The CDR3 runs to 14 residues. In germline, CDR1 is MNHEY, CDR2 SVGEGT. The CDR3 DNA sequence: TGTGCCAGCGGATCTACTGGGGGCACCGGGGAGCCGTTTTTT. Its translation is CASGSTGGTGEPFF.

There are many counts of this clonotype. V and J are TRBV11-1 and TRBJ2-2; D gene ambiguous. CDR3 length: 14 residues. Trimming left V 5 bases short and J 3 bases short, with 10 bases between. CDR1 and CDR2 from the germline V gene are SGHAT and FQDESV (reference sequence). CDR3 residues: CASSRNRDTGELFF. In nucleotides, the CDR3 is TGTGCCAGCAGCCGGAACCGGGACACCGGGGAGCTGTTTTTT.

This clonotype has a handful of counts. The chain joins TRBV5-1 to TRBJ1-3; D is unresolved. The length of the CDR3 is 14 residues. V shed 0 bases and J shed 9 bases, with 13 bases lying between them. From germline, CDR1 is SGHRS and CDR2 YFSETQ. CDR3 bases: TGCGCCAGCAGCTTGGGTCACGGGCTTGGCACCATATATTTT. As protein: CASSLGHGLGTIYF.

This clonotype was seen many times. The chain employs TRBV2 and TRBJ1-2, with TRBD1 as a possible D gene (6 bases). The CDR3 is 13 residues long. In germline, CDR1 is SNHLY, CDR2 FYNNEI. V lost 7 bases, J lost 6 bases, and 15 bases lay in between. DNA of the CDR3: TGTGCCAGCAAGGGGGTTCTCAATCATGGCTACACCTTC. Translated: CASKGVLNHGYTF.

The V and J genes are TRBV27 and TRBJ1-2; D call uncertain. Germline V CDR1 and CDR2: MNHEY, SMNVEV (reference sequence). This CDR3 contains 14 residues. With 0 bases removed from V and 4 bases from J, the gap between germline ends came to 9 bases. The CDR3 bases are TGTGCCAGCAGTTTATCTGGGGTTCTCTATGGCTACACCTTC. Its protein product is CASSLSGVLYGYTF.

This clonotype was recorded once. CDR3 region: CASSTGQQYF. The DNA for the CDR3 is TGTGCCAGCAGTACCGGACAGCAGTACTTC. V gene TRBV2 combines with J gene TRBJ2-7; D uncertain. The CDR3 consists of 10 residues. With 5 bases removed from V and 8 bases from J, the gap between germline ends came to 7 bases. Germline CDR1 is SNHLY and CDR2 is FYNNEI.

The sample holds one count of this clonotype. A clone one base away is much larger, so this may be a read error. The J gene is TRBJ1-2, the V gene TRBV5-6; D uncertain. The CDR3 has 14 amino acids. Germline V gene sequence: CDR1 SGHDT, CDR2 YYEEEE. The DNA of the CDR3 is TGTGCCAGCAGCGCGCACCAGAGCTACTATGACTACACCTTC. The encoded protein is CASSAHQSYYDYTF.

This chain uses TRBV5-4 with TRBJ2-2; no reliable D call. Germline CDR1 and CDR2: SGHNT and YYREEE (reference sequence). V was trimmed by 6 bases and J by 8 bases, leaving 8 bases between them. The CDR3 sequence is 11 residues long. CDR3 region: CASIFQGELFF. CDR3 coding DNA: TGTGCCAGCATCTTTCAGGGGGAGCTGTTTTTT. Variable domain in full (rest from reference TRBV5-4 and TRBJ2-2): ETGVTQSPTHLIKTRGQQVTLRCSSQSGHNTVSWYQQALGQGPQFIFQYYREEENGRGNFPPRFSGLQFPNYSSELNVNALELDDSALYLCASIFQGELFFGEGSRLTVL.

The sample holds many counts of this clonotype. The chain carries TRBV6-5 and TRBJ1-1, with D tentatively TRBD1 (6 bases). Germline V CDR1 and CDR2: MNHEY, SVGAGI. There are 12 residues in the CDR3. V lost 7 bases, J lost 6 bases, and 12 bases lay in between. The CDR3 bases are TGTGCCAGCATGGGACATCCTTCTGAAGCTTTCTTT. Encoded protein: CASMGHPSEAFF.

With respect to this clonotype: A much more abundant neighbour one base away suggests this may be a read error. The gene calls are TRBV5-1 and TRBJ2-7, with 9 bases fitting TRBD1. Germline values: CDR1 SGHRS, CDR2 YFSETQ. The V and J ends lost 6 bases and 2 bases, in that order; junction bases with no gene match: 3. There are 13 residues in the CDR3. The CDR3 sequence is CASTGDRAYEQYF. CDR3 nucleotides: TGCGCCAGCACCGGGGACAGGGCCTACGAGCAGTACTTC. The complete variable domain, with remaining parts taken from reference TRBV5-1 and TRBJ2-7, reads KAGVTQTPRYLIKTRGQQVTLSCSPISGHRSVSWYQQTPGQGLQFLFEYFSETQRNKGNFPGRFSGRQFSNSRSEMNVSTLELGDSALYLCASTGDRAYEQYFGPGTRLTVT.

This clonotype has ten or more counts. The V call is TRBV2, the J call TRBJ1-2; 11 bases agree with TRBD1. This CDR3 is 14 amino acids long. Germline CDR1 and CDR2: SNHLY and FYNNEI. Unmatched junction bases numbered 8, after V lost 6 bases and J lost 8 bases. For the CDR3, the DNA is TGTGCCAGCAGAGCCTCGGACAGGGGGCAGGGCTACACCTTC. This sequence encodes CASRASDRGQGYTF.

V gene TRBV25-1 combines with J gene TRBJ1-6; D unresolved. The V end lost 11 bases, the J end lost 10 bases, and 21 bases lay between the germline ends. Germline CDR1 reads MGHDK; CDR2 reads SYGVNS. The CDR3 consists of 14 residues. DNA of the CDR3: TGTGCCCTCACGGACGGTATGGTCGGGTCACCCCTCCACTTT. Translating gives CALTDGMVGSPLHF.

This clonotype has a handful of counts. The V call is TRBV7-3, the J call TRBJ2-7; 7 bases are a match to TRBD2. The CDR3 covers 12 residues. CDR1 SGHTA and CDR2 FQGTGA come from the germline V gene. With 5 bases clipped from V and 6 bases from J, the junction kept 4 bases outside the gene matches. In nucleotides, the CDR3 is TGTGCCAGCAGCAACGGGGGGTTCGAGCAGTACTTC. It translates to CASSNGGFEQYF.

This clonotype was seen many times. The CDR3 reads CASSLFGAGSYEQYF. Here the CDR3 DNA reads TGTGCCAGCAGCTTATTTGGGGCCGGGTCCTACGAGCAGTACTTC. The chain links TRBV7-8 to TRBJ2-7; maybe TRBD1 (5 bases). The CDR3 covers 15 residues. Germline V gene data show CDR1 as SGHVS and CDR2 as FQNEAQ. Between the trimmed V and J ends, which lost 2 bases and 1 base, there was a span of 12 bases.

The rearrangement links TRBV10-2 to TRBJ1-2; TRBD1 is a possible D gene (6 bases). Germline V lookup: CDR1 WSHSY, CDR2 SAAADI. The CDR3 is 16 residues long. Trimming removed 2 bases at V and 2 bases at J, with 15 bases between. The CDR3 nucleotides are TGCGCCAGCAGTGAGCCGGACAGTCTGGACAACTATGGCTACACCTTC. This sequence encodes CASSEPDSLDNYGYTF.

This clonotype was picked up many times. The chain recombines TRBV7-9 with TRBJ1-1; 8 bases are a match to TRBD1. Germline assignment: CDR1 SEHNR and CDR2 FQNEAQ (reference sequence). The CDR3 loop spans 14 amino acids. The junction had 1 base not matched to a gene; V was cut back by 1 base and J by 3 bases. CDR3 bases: TGTGCCAGCAGCTTAGGGACAGGGTACACTGAAGCTTTCTTT. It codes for CASSLGTGYTEAFF.

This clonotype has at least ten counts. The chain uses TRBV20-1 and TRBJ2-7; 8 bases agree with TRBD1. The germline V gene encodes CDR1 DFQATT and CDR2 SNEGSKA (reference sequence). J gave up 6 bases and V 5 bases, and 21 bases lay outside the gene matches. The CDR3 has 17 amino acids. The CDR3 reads CSAAAAYGQGGVGEQYF. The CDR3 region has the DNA TGCAGTGCTGCCGCCGCCTACGGACAGGGCGGCGTTGGCGAGCAGTACTTC.

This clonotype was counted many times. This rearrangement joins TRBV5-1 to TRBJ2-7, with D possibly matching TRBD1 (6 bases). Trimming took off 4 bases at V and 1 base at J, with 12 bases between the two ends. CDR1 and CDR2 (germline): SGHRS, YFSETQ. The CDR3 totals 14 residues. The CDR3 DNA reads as TGCGCCAGCAGCGTGGGACACCAGTCCTACGAGCAGTACTTC. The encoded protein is CASSVGHQSYEQYF.

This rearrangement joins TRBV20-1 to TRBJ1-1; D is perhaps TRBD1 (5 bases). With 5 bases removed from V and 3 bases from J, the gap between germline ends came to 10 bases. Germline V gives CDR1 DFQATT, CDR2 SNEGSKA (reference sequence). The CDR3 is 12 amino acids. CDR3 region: CSAGGGDTEAFF. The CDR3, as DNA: TGCAGTGCTGGGGGAGGGGACACTGAAGCTTTCTTT.

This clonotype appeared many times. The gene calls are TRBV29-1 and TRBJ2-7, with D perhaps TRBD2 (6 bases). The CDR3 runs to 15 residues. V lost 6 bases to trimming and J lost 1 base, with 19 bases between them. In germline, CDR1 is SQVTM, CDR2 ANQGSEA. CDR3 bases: TGCAGCGTCGTCCTCCCGCGGGGCCCTTCCTACGAGCAGTACTTC. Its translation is CSVVLPRGPSYEQYF.